This entry describes one T cell receptor beta chain. Antigen specificity is unknown. Looked up from germline, CDR1 is SGDLS and CDR2 is YYNGEE. This CDR3 is built from 15 residues. Trimming removed 3 bases at V and 2 bases at J, with 11 bases between. The data are from a study of a mutant IDH1 vaccine in newly diagnosed glioma. Study context: Scheduled for weeks 1, 3, 5, 7, 11, 15, 19 and 23, eight vaccinations were given to patients. The first vaccination came 4-6 weeks after radiotherapy alone, or with temozolomide cycles. Treated patients comprised around 62% males and approximately 40% females, mean age 40.4 years.

Study-wide findings and caveats: It was just under 95% of patients that developed vaccine-induced immune responses.

Assay: immunoSEQ multiplex PCR; the TCRdb copy retains only in-frame clones and omits some. The data hold roughly 62,000 clones, with about 80% observed a single time. Noted time point: week 5, during vaccination. Topical imiquimod accompanied each vaccine dose, which consisted of 300 ug of mutant IDH1 20-mer peptide. The specimen comprised PBMCs, sampled from a glioma patient whose treatment included an IDH1 peptide vaccine. The TCR was taken from a woman aged 50 to 60 with glioma. V usage is TRBV9 and J usage is TRBJ2-2; weak D call: TRBD1 (6 bases). CDR3 sequence: CASSAGQSNTGELFF. The CDR3, as DNA: TGTGCCAGCAGCGCCGGACAGAGCAACACCGGGGAGCTGTTTTTT.